The source of this T cell receptor beta chain is a study of blood T cell repertoires in COVID-19. Study background: Samples representing acute and convalescent COVID-19 were sourced from the United States, Italy and Spain. Sources were T cells, B-cell-depleted T cells, or PBMCs; the material itself was cDNA or gDNA.

Source study methods: Nucleated cell number was recorded as an estimate derived from reference gene primer amplification. Data came from immunoSEQ multiplex PCR; TCRdb stores just in-frame clones and leaves some out. V, J and clone size were drawn from that table, and D and trimming were deduced from the DNA. The sample holds 110,000 to 150,000 clones, approximately 80% seen once. The receptor was isolated from a woman of 80 years or more with acute or convalescent COVID-19. The source material was peripheral blood.

The chain's CDR3 is CASSSIVSANYGYTF. CDR3 nucleotide sequence: TGTGCCAGCAGTTCGATAGTTTCGGCTAACTATGGCTACACCTTC. The chain recombines TRBV27 with TRBJ1-2, with D uncertain. CDR1 and CDR2 from the germline V gene are MNHEY and SMNVEV (reference sequence). V was cut by 4 bases and J by 0 bases, with 12 bases left in between. This CDR3 has 15 residues.